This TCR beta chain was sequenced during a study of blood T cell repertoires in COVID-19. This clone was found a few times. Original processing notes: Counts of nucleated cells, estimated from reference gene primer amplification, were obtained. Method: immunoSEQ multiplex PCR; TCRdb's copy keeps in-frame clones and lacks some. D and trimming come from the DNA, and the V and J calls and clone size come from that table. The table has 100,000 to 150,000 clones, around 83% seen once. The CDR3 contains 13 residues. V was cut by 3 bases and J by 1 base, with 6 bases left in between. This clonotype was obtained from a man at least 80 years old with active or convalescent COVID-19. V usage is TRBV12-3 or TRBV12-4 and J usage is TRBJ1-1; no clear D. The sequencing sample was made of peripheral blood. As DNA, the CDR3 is TGTGCCAGCAGTTTGTGGCAGAACACTGAAGCTTTCTTT. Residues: CASSLWQNTEAFF.